The clone carrying this T cell receptor (beta chain) was counted at least ten times. The data derive from a study of neurological immune-mediated disorders. TCRdb independently ran MiXCR on the 5' RACE reads; one entry per CDR3 protein. The sample lists roughly 24,000 distinct CDR3 sequences, roughly an eighth occurring once. The material sequenced was PBMCs. The TCR comes from a woman aged 55-70 years with HTLV-1-associated myelopathy (HAM/TSP).

The CDR3 DNA sequence: TGTGCCAGCACCTTGACTAGCGGCCACCTCTACAATGAGCAGTTCTTC. Amino acid sequence: CASTLTSGHLYNEQFF. The rearrangement links TRBV12-3 or TRBV12-4 to TRBJ2-1, with TRBD2 matching 9 bases. V shed 7 bases and J 3 bases; nucleotides not matched to a gene: 10. The CDR3 totals 16 residues.